These T cell receptor beta chains were read from a single sample in a study of CD8 T cells in Susac syndrome. Each CDR3 protein is one row after TCRdb ran MiXCR on the immunoSEQ multiplex PCR reads. The data contain some 150,000 distinct CDR3 sequences, 95% of them singletons. Input material: CD4+ T cells from PBMCs. The source of these receptors is a human donor with Susac syndrome. Both conserved end residues are part of each CDR3. A D gene is named only where the DNA matches it firmly. The size entry is marked missing in some rows and otherwise reads once, few, many or a size class.

V: TRBV27
D: TRBD2
J: TRBJ2-1
size: NA
CDR3: CASMGASGRMGYNEQFF
DNA: TGTGCCAGTATGGGGGCTAGCGGGAGGATGGGCTACAATGAGCAGTTCTTC

V: TRBV20-1
D: NA
J: TRBJ2-3
size: NA
CDR3: CSAYTDTQYF
DNA: TGCAGTGCCTACACAGATACGCAGTATTTT

V: TRBV27
D: TRBD2
J: TRBJ2-1
size: NA
CDR3: CASSTIAGGPYNEQFF
DNA: TGTGCCAGCAGTACCATAGCGGGAGGGCCGTACAATGAGCAGTTCTTC

V: TRBV6-4
D: NA
J: TRBJ2-1
size: NA
CDR3: CASSEQREQFF
DNA: TGTGCCAGCAGTGAACAGAGGGAGCAGTTCTTC

V: TRBV6-5
D: NA
J: TRBJ1-6
size: NA
CDR3: CASSYEYRDNSPLHF
DNA: TGTGCCAGCAGTTACGAATACAGAGATAATTCACCCCTCCACTTT

V: TRBV11-2
D: NA
J: TRBJ2-3
size: NA
CDR3: CASSKGGITDTQYF
DNA: TGTGCCAGCAGCAAGGGGGGTATCACAGATACGCAGTATTTT

V: TRBV9
D: TRBD2
J: TRBJ2-3
size: NA
CDR3: CASSEGLIVTDTQYF
DNA: TGTGCCAGCAGCGAGGGACTAATCGTCACAGATACGCAGTATTTT

V: TRBV18
D: TRBD2
J: TRBJ2-1
size: NA
CDR3: CASSSTSGRAYNEQFF
DNA: TGTGCCAGCTCATCCACTAGCGGGAGGGCCTACAATGAGCAGTTCTTC

V: TRBV2
D: TRBD1
J: TRBJ2-7
size: NA
CDR3: CASRGQTYEQYF
DNA: TGTGCCAGCAGGGGACAGACCTACGAGCAGTACTTC

V: TRBV7-3
D: NA
J: TRBJ2-3
size: NA
CDR3: CASSLYQRGQADTQYF
DNA: TGTGCCAGCAGCTTATATCAGCGGGGACAGGCAGATACGCAGTATTTT

V: TRBV2
D: TRBD2
J: TRBJ2-5
size: NA
CDR3: CALKGARGGSGRIQETQYF
DNA: TGTGCCCTCAAGGGCGCCAGGGGCGGTAGCGGGAGGATCCAAGAGACCCAGTACTTC

V: TRBV15
D: TRBD2
J: TRBJ2-1
size: NA
CDR3: CATSWQRGMSSYNEQFF
DNA: TGTGCCACCAGTTGGCAGCGGGGGATGAGCTCCTACAATGAGCAGTTCTTC

V: TRBV27
D: TRBD2
J: TRBJ2-5
size: NA
CDR3: CASSPWLAGGETQYF
DNA: TGTGCCAGCAGTCCCTGGCTAGCGGGGGGGGAGACCCAGTACTTC

V: TRBV11-1
D: NA
J: TRBJ2-3
size: NA
CDR3: CASSNRNTQYF
DNA: TGTGCCAGCAGTAACAGGAATACGCAGTATTTT

V: TRBV12-3/TRBV12-4
D: TRBD1
J: TRBJ1-5
size: NA
CDR3: CASSTLGTGNQPQHF
DNA: TGTGCCAGCAGCACCCTCGGGACAGGGAATCAGCCCCAGCATTTT

V: TRBV29-1
D: NA
J: TRBJ1-3
size: NA
CDR3: CSVDKGPGNTIYF
DNA: TGCAGCGTTGACAAGGGTCCTGGAAACACCATATATTTT

V: TRBV12-3/TRBV12-4
D: NA
J: TRBJ2-2
size: NA
CDR3: CASSLVRPGELFF
DNA: TGTGCCAGCAGTTTAGTCCGACCCGGGGAGCTGTTTTTT

V: TRBV7-2
D: TRBD2
J: TRBJ2-5
size: NA
CDR3: CASSWGGGETQYF
DNA: TGTGCCAGCAGCTGGGGCGGGGGAGAGACCCAGTACTTC

V: TRBV3-1
D: TRBD1
J: TRBJ1-6
size: NA
CDR3: CASSQRGQLSNSPLHF
DNA: TGTGCCAGCAGCCAACGGGGACAGCTATCTAATTCACCCCTCCACTTT

V: TRBV20-1
D: TRBD2
J: TRBJ2-5
size: NA
CDR3: CSDLRAGEETQYF
DNA: TGCAGTGACCTGCGGGCGGGGGAAGAGACCCAGTACTTC

V: TRBV7-9
D: NA
J: TRBJ1-2
size: NA
CDR3: CASSSAPGALSYGYTF
DNA: TGTGCCAGCAGCTCCGCCCCGGGGGCGCTCAGCTATGGCTACACCTTC

V: TRBV7-8
D: NA
J: TRBJ2-3
size: NA
CDR3: CASSLDPLRSDTQYF
DNA: TGTGCCAGCAGCTTAGATCCCCTCAGGTCCGATACGCAGTATTTT

V: TRBV2
D: NA
J: TRBJ2-7
size: NA
CDR3: CASSLRQVYEQYF
DNA: TGTGCCAGCAGCCTGAGACAGGTCTACGAGCAGTACTTC

V: TRBV3-1
D: NA
J: TRBJ2-5
size: NA
CDR3: CASSRGIQETQYF
DNA: TGTGCCAGCAGCCGGGGGATCCAAGAGACCCAGTACTTC

V: TRBV14
D: NA
J: TRBJ2-2
size: once
CDR3: CASSQGGRVGELFF
DNA: TGTGCCAGCAGCCAAGGGGGCCGAGTCGGGGAGCTGTTTTTT

V: TRBV13
D: TRBD2
J: TRBJ2-1
size: NA
CDR3: CASRRTSGGLSYNEQFF
DNA: TGTGCCAGCAGGCGGACTAGCGGGGGACTCTCCTACAATGAGCAGTTCTTC

V: TRBV7-2
D: TRBD2
J: TRBJ2-1
size: NA
CDR3: CASSLGLAGAWYEQFF
DNA: TGTGCCAGCAGCTTGGGACTAGCGGGGGCATGGTATGAGCAGTTCTTC

V: TRBV27
D: TRBD1
J: TRBJ2-7
size: NA
CDR3: CASRGQGWSEQYF
DNA: TGTGCCAGCAGGGGACAGGGTTGGAGCGAGCAGTACTTC

V: TRBV28
D: TRBD1
J: TRBJ1-1
size: NA
CDR3: CASSRSRGGRYPVAFF
DNA: TGTGCCAGCAGCCGCTCAAGAGGGGGCCGCTACCCAGTAGCTTTCTTT

V: TRBV24-1
D: NA
J: TRBJ2-7
size: NA
CDR3: CATSVRGGYEQYF
DNA: TGTGCCACCAGTGTCCGCGGAGGGTACGAGCAGTACTTC

V: TRBV11-2
D: NA
J: TRBJ2-3
size: once
CDR3: CASRPGGPDTQYF
DNA: TGTGCCAGCAGACCCGGCGGACCAGATACGCAGTATTTT

V: TRBV12-3/TRBV12-4
D: NA
J: TRBJ2-1
size: NA
CDR3: CASSLEAGYNEQFF
DNA: TGTGCCAGCAGTTTAGAGGCGGGGTACAATGAGCAGTTCTTC

V: TRBV6-2/TRBV6-3
D: NA
J: TRBJ2-3
size: NA
CDR3: CASKGPFTDTQYF
DNA: TGTGCCAGCAAGGGACCTTTCACAGATACGCAGTATTTT

V: TRBV4-2
D: NA
J: TRBJ2-1
size: NA
CDR3: CASSQGDRDYNEQFF
DNA: TGTGCCAGCAGCCAGGGAGACAGAGACTACAATGAGCAGTTCTTC

V: TRBV7-9
D: NA
J: TRBJ1-3
size: NA
CDR3: CASRPDRSSGNTIYF
DNA: TGTGCCAGCAGACCTGACAGGTCGTCTGGAAACACCATATATTTT

V: TRBV4-1
D: NA
J: TRBJ1-2
size: NA
CDR3: CASWERGGYTF
DNA: TGCGCCAGTTGGGAAAGGGGTGGCTACACCTTC

V: TRBV4-1
D: NA
J: TRBJ1-5
size: NA
CDR3: CASSQGPAGRRNQPQHF
DNA: TGCGCCAGCAGCCAGGGCCCGGCGGGGAGGCGGAATCAGCCCCAGCATTTT

V: TRBV7-6
D: NA
J: TRBJ1-1
size: NA
CDR3: CASSAGDTEAFF
DNA: TGTGCCAGCAGCGCAGGGGACACTGAAGCTTTCTTT

V: TRBV28
D: TRBD1
J: TRBJ2-5
size: NA
CDR3: CASSFRVRGQETQYF
DNA: TGTGCCAGCAGTTTTCGTGTCAGGGGGCAAGAGACCCAGTACTTC

V: TRBV18
D: TRBD1
J: TRBJ2-7
size: once
CDR3: CASSPSPDRASYEQYF
DNA: TGTGCCAGCTCACCAAGCCCGGACAGGGCATCGTACGAGCAGTACTTC

V: TRBV5-6
D: NA
J: TRBJ1-5
size: NA
CDR3: CASSGPGQVNQPQHF
DNA: TGTGCCAGCAGCGGTCCGGGACAAGTTAATCAGCCCCAGCATTTT

V: TRBV29-1
D: NA
J: TRBJ1-1
size: NA
CDR3: CSVEKALNTEAFF
DNA: TGCAGCGTTGAAAAGGCACTGAACACTGAAGCTTTCTTT

V: TRBV20-1
D: NA
J: TRBJ2-3
size: once
CDR3: CSARDLGGSLRDTQYF
DNA: TGCAGTGCTAGAGACCTTGGGGGGAGCCTGAGGGATACGCAGTATTTT

V: TRBV7-9
D: NA
J: TRBJ2-3
size: NA
CDR3: CASSLLRDTDTQYF
DNA: TGTGCCAGCAGCTTACTCAGGGACACAGATACGCAGTATTTT

V: TRBV15
D: NA
J: TRBJ2-5
size: once
CDR3: CATSRGNDETQYF
DNA: TGTGCCACCAGCCGGGGGAACGACGAGACCCAGTACTTC

V: TRBV27
D: NA
J: TRBJ1-2
size: once
CDR3: CASSRNQLTPGYTF
DNA: TGTGCCAGCAGCAGGAACCAACTCACTCCTGGCTACACCTTC

V: TRBV10-3
D: TRBD1
J: TRBJ1-1
size: NA
CDR3: CATRTGGDTEAFF
DNA: TGTGCCACACGGACAGGGGGGGACACTGAAGCTTTCTTT

V: TRBV28
D: TRBD1
J: TRBJ2-3
size: NA
CDR3: CASSRPGTGLDTQYF
DNA: TGTGCCAGCAGTAGACCCGGGACAGGTCTGGATACGCAGTATTTT

V: TRBV18
D: TRBD1
J: TRBJ2-3
size: NA
CDR3: CASSWDRGADTQYF
DNA: TGTGCCAGCTCGTGGGACAGGGGTGCAGATACGCAGTATTTT

V: TRBV7-9
D: NA
J: TRBJ2-7
size: NA
CDR3: CASSTRQENREQYF
DNA: TGTGCCAGCAGCACAAGACAGGAGAACAGGGAGCAGTACTTC

V: TRBV25-1
D: NA
J: TRBJ1-2
size: NA
CDR3: CASSGSAGRYGYTF
DNA: TGTGCCAGCAGTGGTTCGGCAGGGCGCTATGGCTACACCTTC

V: TRBV2
D: NA
J: TRBJ2-5
size: NA
CDR3: CASSEDQNRKSQETQYF
DNA: TGTGCCAGCAGTGAAGACCAGAACAGGAAATCCCAAGAGACCCAGTACTTC

V: TRBV5-1
D: NA
J: TRBJ1-1
size: NA
CDR3: CASSTTTYTEAFF
DNA: TGCGCCAGCAGCACGACCACTTACACTGAAGCTTTCTTT

V: TRBV5-1
D: TRBD2
J: TRBJ2-3
size: NA
CDR3: CASSQTSGSFGTQYF
DNA: TGCGCCAGCAGCCAAACTAGCGGGAGTTTTGGTACGCAGTATTTT

V: TRBV12-3/TRBV12-4
D: TRBD1
J: TRBJ2-5
size: NA
CDR3: CASSPGTGGRGTQYF
DNA: TGTGCCAGCAGTCCCGGGACAGGGGGTCGGGGGACCCAGTACTTC

V: TRBV9
D: NA
J: TRBJ2-5
size: NA
CDR3: CASSVELAQETQYF
DNA: TGTGCCAGCAGCGTAGAGCTAGCACAAGAGACCCAGTACTTC

V: TRBV20-1
D: NA
J: TRBJ1-1
size: NA
CDR3: CSARDRRGFIEAFF
DNA: TGCAGTGCTAGAGATCGTAGGGGCTTCATTGAAGCTTTCTTT

V: TRBV10-3
D: NA
J: TRBJ2-7
size: NA
CDR3: CAIGLSSYEQYF
DNA: TGTGCCATCGGGTTAAGCTCCTACGAGCAGTACTTC

V: TRBV5-1
D: NA
J: TRBJ2-3
size: once
CDR3: CASSFRRINTDTQYF
DNA: TGCGCCAGCAGCTTTAGACGGATTAACACAGATACGCAGTATTTT